What follows is one T cell receptor (beta chain) and its context. Antigen: not known. The data originate from a study of cytomegalovirus exposure and HLA in healthy donors. Germline-derived CDR1 and CDR2 are SGHRS and YFSETQ. The CDR3 loop spans 14 amino acids. Between the trimmed V and J ends, which lost 4 bases and 5 bases, there was a span of 14 bases. The donors, nominally healthy at sampling, likely had unrecorded immune exposures. Broader study findings: Through in vitro validation, three CMV-associated chains were shown to be specific for CMV antigens. Presence/absence analyses took donor sequencing depth as roughly uniform.

Primers for the PCR totalled 60 Vbeta and 13 Jbeta. Profiled with immunoSEQ multiplex PCR; TCRdb holds only in-frame clones, not every one. The sample records under 200,000 clones, about 75% being singletons. The clonotype originates from a male donor in good health and CMV-seropositive. This chain joins TRBV5-1 and TRBJ2-3; D perhaps matches TRBD1 (6 bases). The sequencing sample was made of PBMCs. The CDR3 DNA reads as TGCGCCAGCAGCCCTTGGACAGCCCAAGATACGCAGTATTTT. Protein sequence: CASSPWTAQDTQYF.